Below are 22 T cell receptor beta chains sequenced from a single sample in a study of cytomegalovirus exposure and HLA in healthy donors. TCRdb keeps only in-frame clones here, not all; method: immunoSEQ multiplex PCR. The sample includes about 330,000 clones, roughly 90% seen only once; the top ten take 0.65% to 0.85%. The material sequenced was PBMCs. The receptors were sampled from a woman younger than 35 in good health and CMV-seronegative.

The chain recombines TRBV18 with TRBJ1-5; D is unclear. The CDR3 consists of 15 residues. Germline V gene sequence: CDR1 KGHSH, CDR2 LQKENI. V lost 2 bases to trimming and J lost 6 bases, with 14 bases between them. CDR3 protein: CASSPGVGRIQPQHF. The CDR3 coding sequence is TGTGCCAGCTCACCAGGGGTGGGGAGGATTCAGCCCCAGCATTTT.

A single count supports this clone. This chain links TRBV4-1 with TRBJ1-5, with D possibly TRBD1 on 5 matching bases. Germline lookup yields CDR1 MGHRA and CDR2 YSYEKL. CDR3 length: 17 amino acids. V lost 1 base, J lost 0 bases, and 13 bases lay in between. In DNA, the CDR3 is TGCGCCAGCAGCCAAGGGAAAGGAGGGGATAGCAATCAGCCCCAGCATTTT. It encodes CASSQGKGGDSNQPQHF.

V gene TRBV6-6 combines with J gene TRBJ2-3; tentatively, D is TRBD2 (5 bases). V shed 6 bases and J shed 1 base, with 17 bases lying between them. The germline V gene has CDR1 MNHNY and CDR2 SVGAGI (reference sequence). The CDR3 extends over 16 amino acids. The CDR3 nucleotides are TGTGCCAGCAGGGAAACCGGGATCGGCGGCACAGATACGCAGTATTTT. This sequence encodes CASRETGIGGTDTQYF.

The J gene is TRBJ2-1, the V gene TRBV5-8; tentative D call: TRBD1 (6 bases). This CDR3 is 15 amino acids long. Germline V gene sequence: CDR1 SGHTS, CDR2 YDEGEE. V shed 3 bases and J shed 5 bases, with 15 bases lying between them. Written as DNA, the CDR3 is TGTGCCAGCAGCTCCCTGTGGGACACACACAATGAGCAGTTCTTC. This encodes CASSSLWDTHNEQFF.

This clone was seen only once. The rearrangement links TRBV10-3 to TRBJ2-7; 8 bases agree with TRBD2. The CDR3 is 16 residues long. Germline CDR1 is ENHRY and CDR2 is SYGVKD. V gave up 2 bases and J gave up 0 bases; unmatched junction bases: 6. CDR3 sequence (DNA): TGTGCCATCAGTGAGAGTCTAGCGGGTGCCTCCTACGAGCAGTACTTC. Translating it yields CAISESLAGASYEQYF.

The chain has TRBV2 and TRBJ1-1, with TRBD1 as a possible D gene (6 bases). Germline V CDR1 and CDR2: SNHLY, FYNNEI. V was clipped by 9 bases and J by 2 bases, with 19 bases between them. The CDR3 loop spans 15 amino acids. CDR3 sequence: CARPGEGVPNTEAFF. The CDR3 bases are TGTGCCAGGCCCGGGGAGGGGGTTCCTAACACTGAAGCTTTCTTT.

This chain links TRBV4-3 with TRBJ2-2; TRBD2 matches at 8 bases. CDR3 length: 15 amino acids. CDR1 LGHNA and CDR2 YSLEER come from the germline V gene. V was pared by 2 bases and J by 6 bases, with 5 bases of the junction left unmatched. Here the CDR3 reads CASSQISGKSGELFF. The CDR3 DNA is TGCGCCAGCAGCCAAATTAGCGGGAAATCCGGGGAGCTGTTTTTT.

The V and J genes are TRBV7-3 and TRBJ2-7; 8 bases are a match to TRBD2. The CDR3 length is 15 residues. CDR1 SGHTA and CDR2 FQGTGA come from the germline V gene. After removal of 0 bases from V and 5 bases from J, the junction contained 6 bases not matched to a gene. The CDR3 is CASSLTGGRSHEQYF. For the CDR3, the DNA is TGTGCCAGCAGCTTAACAGGCGGGAGGAGCCACGAGCAGTACTTC.

This chain joins TRBV20-1 and TRBJ1-4; D is undetermined. The CDR3 contains 11 residues. The V gene lost 3 bases and the J gene lost 8 bases, with 7 bases spanning the gap. The V gene's germline CDR1 is DFQATT and CDR2 SNEGSKA (reference sequence). Here the CDR3 DNA reads TGCAGTGCTAGCGTTGGCGAAAAACTGTTTTTT. This codes for CSASVGEKLFF.

This rearrangement joins TRBV9 to TRBJ2-5; weak D call: TRBD2 (6 bases). The CDR3 sequence is 15 residues long. V lost 2 bases and J lost 1, with 12 bases in between. Germline V gene sequence: CDR1 SGDLS, CDR2 YYNGEE. This CDR3 reads CASSVEGGSQETQYF. CDR3 sequence (DNA): TGTGCCAGCAGCGTCGAGGGAGGTAGCCAAGAGACCCAGTACTTC.

The table lists this clone with a count of one. The chain couples TRBV11-3 to TRBJ2-1, with TRBD2 identical over 7 bases. In germline, CDR1 is SGHNT, CDR2 YENEEA. The V segment lost 0 bases and the J segment 9 bases; nucleotides outside the gene matches: 5. The CDR3 covers 14 residues. The CDR3 sequence is CASSLDREGGEQFF. The CDR3 DNA reads as TGTGCCAGCAGCTTAGACAGGGAGGGTGGTGAGCAGTTCTTC.

V usage is TRBV29-1 and J usage is TRBJ2-7; perhaps TRBD1 as D (6 bases). CDR3 length: 13 residues. Germline values: CDR1 SQVTM, CDR2 ANQGSEA. The V end was cut by 2 bases, the J end by 0 bases, with 8 bases between. The CDR3 region has the DNA TGCAGCGTTGAAACAGGGAACTCCTACGAGCAGTACTTC. Its protein product is CSVETGNSYEQYF.

The chain carries TRBV28 and TRBJ2-5; 7 nucleotides line up with TRBD2. The CDR3 totals 13 residues. Trimming removed 6 bases from V and 5 bases from J; junction bases left unmatched: 6. Germline-derived CDR1 and CDR2 are MDHEN and SYDVKM. The CDR3 sequence is CASRPAGGETQYF. The CDR3 coding sequence is TGTGCCAGCAGACCGGCCGGGGGGGAGACCCAGTACTTC.

The chain uses TRBV6-1 and TRBJ2-1; TRBD1 agrees at 9 bases. V dropped 2 bases and J dropped 9; count of bases not matched to a gene: 14. The germline gives CDR1 MNHNS, CDR2 SASEGT. The CDR3 runs 17 residues. The CDR3 protein is CASSELWGQGFGGEQFF. The CDR3 coding sequence is TGTGCCAGCAGTGAATTGTGGGGACAGGGATTTGGAGGTGAGCAGTTCTTC.

Points on this clone: The sample has other DNA sequences that encode this CDR3 too. The J gene is TRBJ2-7, the V gene TRBV27; 9 bases are shared with TRBD1. The ends lost 6 bases at V and 3 bases at J; junction bases unmatched: 6. CDR3 length: 14 amino acids. Looked up from germline, CDR1 is MNHEY and CDR2 is SMNVEV (reference sequence). CDR3 DNA sequence: TGTGCCAGCAGACCGGGACAGGGCATCTACGAGCAGTACTTC. Protein: CASRPGQGIYEQYF.

The gene calls are TRBV4-3 and TRBJ1-2; the match to TRBD1 covers 12 bases. The CDR3 sequence is 18 residues long. Looked up from germline, CDR1 is LGHNA and CDR2 is YSLEER. Trimming at V came to 1 base and at J to 7 bases, leaving 13 bases not matched to a gene. The CDR3 DNA is TGCGCCAGCAGCCAAGGGGGGTTGGGACAGGGGGCGTTCGGTGGCTACACCTTC. Amino acid sequence: CASSQGGLGQGAFGGYTF.

V is TRBV28 and J is TRBJ1-4; D gene uncertain. Per the germline V gene, CDR1 is MDHEN and CDR2 is SYDVKM. The CDR3 covers 14 residues. V shed 2 bases and J shed 8 bases, with 12 bases lying between them. CDR3 sequence: CASSLNSGGEKLFF. CDR3 DNA sequence: TGTGCCAGCAGTTTAAATTCAGGAGGCGAAAAACTGTTTTTT.

The chain joins TRBV10-1 to TRBJ1-3; D possibly corresponds to TRBD1 (6 bases). Germline lookup yields CDR1 WNHNN and CDR2 SYGVQD (reference sequence). This CDR3 spans 14 amino acids. The ends were cut back, 8 bases at V and 8 bases at J, with 19 bases in the middle. The CDR3 nucleotides are TGCGCCAGCGGGACAATCAAGTTCGGGGACACCATATATTTT. This translates into CASGTIKFGDTIYF.

This clone came up a few times. The V gene is TRBV19, the J gene TRBJ2-2; D remains unclear. The germline gives CDR1 LNHDA, CDR2 SQIVND (reference sequence). This CDR3 comprises 16 residues. With 5 bases removed from V and 0 bases from J, the gap between germline ends came to 13 bases. The CDR3 region has the DNA TGTGCCAGTAGTTGGTCCAGGTCGCCGAACACCGGGGAGCTGTTTTTT. It translates to CASSWSRSPNTGELFF. The whole variable domain, remainder taken from reference TRBV19 and TRBJ2-2, is DGGITQSPKYLFRKEGQNVTLSCEQNLNHDAMYWYRQDPGQGLRLIYYSQIVNDFQKGDIAEGYSVSREKKESFPLTVTSAQKNPTAFYLCASSWSRSPNTGELFFGEGSRLTVL.

This chain joins TRBV29-1 and TRBJ1-1; D is possibly TRBD1 (5 bases). The germline CDR1 and CDR2 sequences are SQVTM and ANQGSEA. V was clipped by 6 bases and J by 11 bases, with 13 bases between them. The CDR3 has 10 residues. The CDR3 DNA is TGCAGCGTATATCAGGGTACGGCTTTCTTT. Amino acids: CSVYQGTAFF.

This clone came up once. V usage is TRBV7-2 and J usage is TRBJ2-3; D is possibly TRBD2 (6 bases). This CDR3 has 14 amino acids. The germline V gene has CDR1 SGHTA and CDR2 FQGNSA. V shed 3 bases and J shed 9 bases, with 16 bases lying between them. The CDR3 region has the DNA TGTGCCAGCAGCTTCGAGTCGCTAGCGCGGACGCAGTATTTT. Translating it yields CASSFESLARTQYF.

The V and J genes are TRBV9 and TRBJ2-1; TRBD1 matches at 7 bases. The CDR3 consists of 18 residues. The ends lost 4 bases at V and 2 bases at J; junction bases unmatched: 15. Germline values: CDR1 SGDLS, CDR2 YYNGEE. This CDR3 reads CASSIEVRQGVPYNEQFF. Here the CDR3 DNA reads TGTGCCAGCAGCATCGAGGTCCGGCAGGGGGTACCCTACAATGAGCAGTTCTTC. The full variable domain, completed using reference TRBV9 and TRBJ2-1, is DSGVTQTPKHLITATGQRVTLRCSPRSGDLSVYWYQQSLDQGLQFLIQYYNGEERAKGNILERFSAQQFPDLHSELNLSSLELGDSALYFCASSIEVRQGVPYNEQFFGPGTRLTVL.